A single sample gave rise to the 18 T cell receptor beta chains below, sequenced in a study of PD-1 blockade in classical Hodgkin lymphoma. As to time point: cycle 4 day 1 (C4D1), after five to seven weeks of nivolumab. With no exception, relapse followed autologous stem cell transplantation in all patients, and brentuximab vedotin exposure varied. The table came from immunoSEQ multiplex PCR; TCRdb's copy has only in-frame clones and leaves some out. Of some 86,000 clones in the sample, around nine tenths were seen once. Sample: peripheral blood mononuclear cells (PBMCs), taken before the fourth cycle of nivolumab. The source is a human donor with classical Hodgkin lymphoma.

The chain combines TRBV5-6 with TRBJ1-6; D unclear. The CDR3 consists of 15 residues. Trimming left V 1 base short and J 6 bases short, with 11 bases between. The germline gives CDR1 SGHDT, CDR2 YYEEEE. The CDR3 DNA follows: TGTGCCAGCAGCTTGATCAAGGTCGGTAATTCACCCCTCCACTTT. Amino acid sequence: CASSLIKVGNSPLHF.

This chain uses TRBV30 with TRBJ1-5, with D perhaps matching TRBD1 (5 bases). This CDR3 is built from 13 residues. The ends were cut back, 8 bases at V and 4 bases at J, with 15 bases in the middle. Germline CDR1 GTSNPN, CDR2 SVGIG (reference sequence). The CDR3 nucleotides are TGTGCCCTACACCGGGGGGGGAATCAGCCCCAGCATTTT. This encodes CALHRGGNQPQHF.

The gene calls are TRBV10-1 and TRBJ1-5; D is undetermined. The germline V gene has CDR1 WNHNN and CDR2 SYGVQD (reference sequence). The CDR3 has 14 residues. Trimming shortened V by 0 bases and J by 6 bases, and 9 bases separated the two germline ends. CDR3 loop: CASSESTSGQPQHF. CDR3 DNA: TGCGCCAGCAGTGAGTCGACAAGCGGTCAGCCCCAGCATTTT.

The chain links TRBV4-2 to TRBJ1-1, with TRBD1 identical over 9 bases. Trimming took 3 bases from V and 7 from J; bases not matched to a gene: 6. Germline V CDR1 and CDR2: LGHNA, YNFKEQ. This CDR3 has 14 amino acids. The CDR3 sequence: CASSQLQGAGEAFF. CDR3 in DNA: TGTGCCAGCAGCCAGCTACAGGGGGCCGGTGAAGCTTTCTTT.

The genes are TRBV2 and TRBJ2-3, with D tentatively TRBD1 or TRBD2 (5 bases each). This CDR3 comprises 15 residues. The V and J ends lost 7 bases and 6 bases respectively, with 20 bases between them. CDR1 and CDR2 (germline): SNHLY, FYNNEI. The CDR3 sequence is CASMTDTGPQDTQYF. The CDR3 DNA sequence: TGTGCCAGCATGACGGACACGGGGCCCCAGGATACGCAGTATTTT.

The chain combines TRBV9 with TRBJ2-5; D is undetermined. The CDR3 extends over 11 amino acids. V lost 4 bases and J 4 bases, leaving 5 bases between the germline ends. Germline V gene lookup returns CDR1 SGDLS and CDR2 YYNGEE. The CDR3 loop is CASSFGETQYF. CDR3 coding DNA: TGTGCCAGCAGCTTCGGAGAGACCCAGTACTTC. Combining the CDR3 with reference TRBV9 and TRBJ2-5 gives the whole variable domain DSGVTQTPKHLITATGQRVTLRCSPRSGDLSVYWYQQSLDQGLQFLIQYYNGEERAKGNILERFSAQQFPDLHSELNLSSLELGDSALYFCASSFGETQYFGPGTRLLVL.

The V and J genes are TRBV7-8 and TRBJ1-6, with D uncertain. The ends were cut back, 5 bases at V and 3 bases at J, with 5 bases in the middle. CDR3 length: 13 residues. Germline CDR1 SGHVS, CDR2 FQNEAQ. The CDR3 DNA is TGTGCCAGCAGCGAGTACTATAATTCACCCCTCCACTTT. It specifies CASSEYYNSPLHF. Full variable domain (missing parts from reference TRBV7-8 and TRBJ1-6): GAGVSQSPRYKVAKRGQDVALRCDPISGHVSLFWYQQALGQGPEFLTYFQNEAQLDKSGLPSDRFFAERPEGSVSTLKIQRTQQEDSAVYLCASSEYYNSPLHFGNGTRLTVT.

This sequence joins TRBV5-6 and TRBJ1-1; tentative D call: TRBD1 (5 bases). The CDR3 extends over 14 amino acids. In germline, CDR1 is SGHDT, CDR2 YYEEEE. V was trimmed by 4 bases and J by 6 bases, leaving 16 bases between them. The CDR3: CASSGETDLPEAFF. CDR3 nucleotide sequence: TGTGCCAGCAGCGGAGAGACAGATCTTCCTGAAGCTTTCTTT. Based on the CDR3 plus reference TRBV5-6 and TRBJ1-1, the full variable domain is DAGVTQSPTHLIKTRGQQVTLRCSPKSGHDTVSWYQQALGQGPQFIFQYYEEEERQRGNFPDRFSGHQFPNYSSELNVNALLLGDSALYLCASSGETDLPEAFFGQGTRLTVV.

This clone was counted once. The chain combines TRBV6-6 with TRBJ2-5, with D hard to call. The CDR3 runs to 11 residues. Germline CDR1 reads MNHNY; CDR2 reads SVGAGI (reference sequence). V lost 6 bases and J lost 0, with 2 bases in between. The CDR3, as DNA: TGTGCCAGCAGGAACCAAGAGACCCAGTACTTC. As protein: CASRNQETQYF.

This sequence joins TRBV19 and TRBJ1-1; D gene unclear. The germline gives CDR1 LNHDA, CDR2 SQIVND (reference sequence). Trimming took off 1 base at V and 1 base at J, with 13 bases between the two ends. The CDR3 loop spans 16 amino acids. CDR3 DNA sequence: TGTGCCAGTAGTATAGTTGGGAGAAAAGGGAACACTGAAGCTTTCTTT. This encodes CASSIVGRKGNTEAFF.

The chain couples TRBV11-2 to TRBJ1-2; D uncertain. Trimming stripped 1 base from V and 4 bases from J, with 7 bases between. The CDR3 length is 13 residues. Germline CDR1 and CDR2: SGHAT and FQNNGV. The CDR3 bases are TGTGCCAGCAGCTTAGGGACCGCCTATGGCTACACCTTC. Translating gives CASSLGTAYGYTF.

The chain recombines TRBV5-8 with TRBJ2-7; a weak D match, TRBD1 (5 bases). Germline lookup yields CDR1 SGHTS and CDR2 YDEGEE. Trimming removed 2 bases at V and 0 bases at J, with 6 bases between. CDR3 length equals 13 residues. This chain's CDR3 is CASSLGVSYEQYF. The CDR3 DNA reads TGTGCCAGCAGCTTAGGGGTCTCCTACGAGCAGTACTTC.

V and J are TRBV7-8 and TRBJ1-3, with D possibly being TRBD1 (5 bases). The germline V gene has CDR1 SGHVS and CDR2 FQNEAQ. The CDR3 spans 14 residues. V was trimmed by 1 base and J by 2 bases, leaving 6 bases between them. CDR3 in amino acids: CASSLVTAGNTIYF. CDR3 DNA: TGTGCCAGCAGCTTAGTGACAGCTGGAAACACCATATATTTT. Variable domain in full (rest from reference TRBV7-8 and TRBJ1-3): GAGVSQSPRYKVAKRGQDVALRCDPISGHVSLFWYQQALGQGPEFLTYFQNEAQLDKSGLPSDRFFAERPEGSVSTLKIQRTQQEDSAVYLCASSLVTAGNTIYFGEGSWLTVV.

The rearrangement uses TRBV15 and TRBJ2-5, with 8 bases identical to TRBD2. This CDR3 comprises 15 residues. Germline-derived CDR1 and CDR2 are LNHNV and YYDKDF (reference sequence). J was trimmed by 2 bases and V by 4 bases; bases with no gene match: 6. CDR3 sequence reads: CATSISAGVQETQYF. CDR3 nucleotide sequence: TGTGCCACCAGCATTTCAGCGGGGGTACAAGAGACCCAGTACTTC. The whole variable domain, remainder taken from reference TRBV15 and TRBJ2-5, is DAMVIQNPRYQVTQFGKPVTLSCSQTLNHNVMYWYQQKSSQAPKLLFHYYDKDFNNEADTPDNFQSRRPNTSFCFLDIRSPGLGDTAMYLCATSISAGVQETQYFGPGTRLLVL.

The chain is built from TRBV25-1 and TRBJ2-7, with D possibly TRBD1 on 7 matching bases. Germline V gene sequence: CDR1 MGHDK, CDR2 SYGVNS. CDR3 size: 17 residues. The V and J ends lost 3 bases and 2 bases respectively, with 20 bases between them. The CDR3 region is CASSDPQNRGGTYEQYF. For the CDR3, the DNA is TGTGCCAGCAGTGACCCGCAAAACAGGGGAGGAACCTACGAGCAGTACTTC.

The V gene is TRBV5-1, the J gene TRBJ1-2; D is possibly TRBD1 (5 bases). V gave up 2 bases and J gave up 6 bases, with 14 bases separating them. There are 14 residues in the CDR3. In germline, CDR1 is SGHRS, CDR2 YFSETQ. The CDR3: CASSFTGYPDGYTF. The CDR3 coding sequence is TGCGCCAGCAGCTTTACAGGCTACCCGGATGGCTACACCTTC. Variable domain in full (rest from reference TRBV5-1 and TRBJ1-2): KAGVTQTPRYLIKTRGQQVTLSCSPISGHRSVSWYQQTPGQGLQFLFEYFSETQRNKGNFPGRFSGRQFSNSRSEMNVSTLELGDSALYLCASSFTGYPDGYTFGSGTRLTVV.

The chain is built from TRBV7-9 and TRBJ2-7; 8 bases map to TRBD1. The germline V gene encodes CDR1 SEHNR and CDR2 FQNEAQ (reference sequence). J lost 3 bases, V lost 5 bases, and 9 bases had no gene match. The CDR3 is 15 residues long. The CDR3 nucleotides read TGTGCCAGCAGCAATCAGAGACAGGGGAGCTACGAGCAGTACTTC. Translating gives CASSNQRQGSYEQYF.

On this clone: Relative to the germline gene, one junction end is altered; a read error may explain this. V and J are TRBV7-2 and TRBJ2-5; D may be TRBD1 (6 bases). Germline CDR1 is SGHTA and CDR2 is FQGNSA. This CDR3 contains 14 residues. The CDR3 sequence is CASSVAGARETQYF. CDR3 coding DNA: TGTGCCAGCAGCGTAGCAGGGGCGCGAGAGACCCAGTACTTC.